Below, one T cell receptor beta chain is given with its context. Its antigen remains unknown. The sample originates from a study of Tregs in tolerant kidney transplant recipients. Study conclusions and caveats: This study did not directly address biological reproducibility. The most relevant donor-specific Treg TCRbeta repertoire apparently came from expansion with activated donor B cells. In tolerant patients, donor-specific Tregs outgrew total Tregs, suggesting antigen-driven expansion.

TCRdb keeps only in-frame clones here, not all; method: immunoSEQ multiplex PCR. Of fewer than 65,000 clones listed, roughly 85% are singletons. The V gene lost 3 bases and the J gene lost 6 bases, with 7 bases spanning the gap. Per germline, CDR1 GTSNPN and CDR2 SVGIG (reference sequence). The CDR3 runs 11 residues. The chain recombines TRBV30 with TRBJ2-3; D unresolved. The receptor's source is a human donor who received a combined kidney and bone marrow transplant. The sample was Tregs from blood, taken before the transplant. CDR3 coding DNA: TGTGCCTGGAGCGGGCCCGATACGCAGTATTTT. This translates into CAWSGPDTQYF.